One T cell receptor beta chain is described in this entry. This sample was included in a study of T cells expressing NK-cell markers. TCRdb reanalyzed the 5' RACE reads and collapses them to one entry per CDR3 protein, without DNA. The table for this sample gives about 410,000 distinct CDR3 sequences. The CDR3 runs to 15 residues. From germline, CDR1 is MNHEY and CDR2 SVGAGI. The sequenced sample was blood T cells: a sorted CD56 or NKG2C T cell subset, CD4+ or CD8+ T cells, or bulk PBMC T cells (not recorded which). This receptor was identified in a woman in her fifties or sixties in good health. The chain is built from TRBV6-5 and TRBJ2-1; TCRdb indicates TRBD1, and absent DNA this call remains unverified. Here the CDR3 reads CASSKPGRPSHEQFF.